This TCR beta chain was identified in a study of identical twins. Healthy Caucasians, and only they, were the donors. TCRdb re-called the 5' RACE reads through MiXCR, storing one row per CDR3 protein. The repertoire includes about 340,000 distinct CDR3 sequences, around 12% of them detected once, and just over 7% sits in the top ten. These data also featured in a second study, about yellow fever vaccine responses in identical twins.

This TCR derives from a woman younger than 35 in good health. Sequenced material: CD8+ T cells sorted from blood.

The CDR3 spells CASRLAGGNTGELFF. The CDR3 bases are TGTGCCAGCAGACTAGCGGGGGGGAACACCGGGGAGCTGTTTTTT. The J gene is TRBJ2-2, the V gene TRBV28, with TRBD2 identical over 12 bases. The CDR3 consists of 15 residues. In germline, CDR1 is MDHEN, CDR2 SYDVKM. V was pared by 6 bases and J by 1 base, with 0 bases of the junction left unmatched.